The next 25 T cell receptor beta chains were all read from a single sample in a study of T-cell reconstitution after alpha-beta-depleted transplantation in children. Unique molecular identifiers were used to barcode this TCRbeta library. TCRdb reanalysed the PCR reads using MiXCR and keeps one entry per CDR3 protein. The sample contains a few hundred thousand distinct CDR3 sequences, roughly a tenth of which appear only once. The sample consisted of PBMCs, taken before TCRalphabeta/CD19-depleted stem cell transplant. Receptor source: a boy under two years old with acute myeloid leukemia, due to receive a stem cell transplant.

This sequence joins TRBV7-6 and TRBJ2-5; 7 nucleotides agree with TRBD2. Germline CDR1 reads SGHVS; CDR2 reads FNYEAQ. The CDR3 consists of 14 residues. V lost 1 base to trimming and J lost 5 bases; unmatched junction nucleotides: 4. CDR3 sequence (DNA): TGTGCCAGCAGCTTAGTGTTGGGAGGGGAGACCCAGTACTTC. It codes for CASSLVLGGETQYF.

This clonotype was recorded many times. This chain joins TRBV20-1 and TRBJ1-4; 7 positions agree with TRBD1. CDR3 length: 13 amino acids. Germline values: CDR1 DFQATT, CDR2 SNEGSKA (reference sequence). The V segment lost 6 bases and the J segment 8 bases; nucleotides outside the gene matches: 9. As DNA, the CDR3 is TGCAGTGCCCCAACAGGGGTGGACGAAAAACTGTTTTTT. Protein sequence: CSAPTGVDEKLFF.

There are many counts of this clonotype. This sequence joins TRBV25-1 and TRBJ2-1; 8 bases are a match to TRBD2. There are 13 residues in the CDR3. V lost 8 bases and J lost 2; bases outside the gene matches: 2. Germline lookup yields CDR1 MGHDK and CDR2 SYGVNS. The CDR3 here is CASGLATYNEQFF. Here the CDR3 DNA reads TGTGCCAGCGGACTAGCTACCTACAATGAGCAGTTCTTC.

Ten or more counts support this clonotype. V usage is TRBV28 and J usage is TRBJ2-2; tentatively, D is TRBD1 (5 bases). The CDR3 runs 13 residues. Germline V gene lookup returns CDR1 MDHEN and CDR2 SYDVKM. V lost 6 bases and J 8 bases, leaving 13 bases between the germline ends. This CDR3 is CASRSRAPGELFF. In nucleotides, the CDR3 is TGTGCCAGCAGGTCCAGGGCACCGGGGGAGCTGTTTTTT.

In its sample, this clonotype was seen many times. This chain uses TRBV7-9 with TRBJ2-7, with TRBD1 identical over 9 bases. Germline assignment: CDR1 SEHNR and CDR2 FQNEAQ (reference sequence). V lost 2 bases and J lost 0; bases outside the gene matches: 5. There are 16 residues in the CDR3. The CDR3 here is CASSLPGTGSSYEQYF. The DNA for the CDR3 is TGTGCCAGCAGCTTACCCGGGACAGGGAGCTCCTACGAGCAGTACTTC.

In its sample, this clonotype was seen many times. The rearrangement links TRBV7-9 to TRBJ2-7; weak D call: TRBD1 (6 bases). The CDR3 runs to 11 residues. Looked up from germline, CDR1 is SEHNR and CDR2 is FQNEAQ (reference sequence). Trimming shortened V by 6 bases and J by 6 bases, and 9 bases separated the two germline ends. The CDR3 DNA follows: TGTGCCAGCAGTTCAGGGGTCGAGCAGTACTTC. Translating gives CASSSGVEQYF. Supplemented by reference TRBV7-9 and TRBJ2-7, the full variable domain reads DTGVSQNPRHKITKRGQNVTFRCDPISEHNRLYWYRQTLGQGPEFLTYFQNEAQLEKSRLLSDRFSAERPKGSFSTLEIQRTEQGDSAMYLCASSSGVEQYFGPGTRLTVT.

This clonotype was observed many times. V and J are TRBV4-1 and TRBJ2-2; 13 bases line up with TRBD2. This CDR3 region has 17 residues. Trimming at V came to 2 bases and at J to 4 bases, leaving 4 bases not matched to a gene. Germline assignment: CDR1 MGHRA and CDR2 YSYEKL. CDR3 sequence: CASSQKGLAGITGELFF. DNA for the CDR3: TGCGCCAGCAGCCAAAAGGGACTAGCGGGAATCACCGGGGAGCTGTTTTTT.

At least ten counts were recorded for this clonotype. This chain links TRBV12-3 or TRBV12-4 with TRBJ2-4; possibly TRBD2 for D (7 bases). The ends were cut back, 5 bases at V and 6 bases at J, with 14 bases in the middle. This CDR3 comprises 14 residues. Here the CDR3 DNA reads TGTGCCAGCAGTCCACAGGGAGGGAGAAACATTCAGTACTTC. Translated, it gives CASSPQGGRNIQYF.

This rearrangement joins TRBV2 to TRBJ2-7; TRBD2 might be the D (6 bases). The CDR3 contains 14 residues. Trimming took 2 bases from V and 3 from J, leaving 11 bases between them. CDR1 SNHLY and CDR2 FYNNEI come from the germline V gene. CDR3 sequence (DNA): TGTGCCAGCAGTGAACTCTGGGAGGTCTACGAGCAGTACTTC. As protein: CASSELWEVYEQYF. The full variable domain, in which reference TRBV2 and TRBJ2-7 provide the parts outside the CDR3, is EPEVTQTPSHQVTQMGQEVILRCVPISNHLYFYWYRQILGQKVEFLVSFYNNEISEKSEIFDDQFSVERPDGSNFTLKIRSTKLEDSAMYFCASSELWEVYEQYFGPGTRLTVT.

This clonotype was observed many times. This chain's CDR3 is CASSLEGQNIYGYTF. The CDR3 DNA reads TGTGCCAGCAGCTTAGAGGGACAGAACATCTATGGCTACACCTTC. The V gene is TRBV7-2, the J gene TRBJ1-2; TRBD1 matches at 7 bases. After removal of 1 base from V and 4 bases from J, the junction contained 6 bases not matched to a gene. Germline CDR1 and CDR2: SGHTA and FQGNSA. This CDR3 has 15 amino acids. The entire variable domain, with the rest obtained from reference TRBV7-2 and TRBJ1-2, is as follows: GAGVSQSPSNKVTEKGKDVELRCDPISGHTALYWYRQSLGQGLEFLIYFQGNSAPDKSGLPSDRFSAERTGGSVSTLTIQRTQQEDSAVYLCASSLEGQNIYGYTFGSGTRLTVV.

Comment on this clonotype: This sequence may be a read error, since a much larger clone differs from it by one base. The rearrangement joins TRBV12-3 or TRBV12-4 to TRBJ1-1; 8 nucleotides agree with TRBD1. This CDR3 is built from 14 residues. The CDR3 spells CASSSDRGGTAAFF. CDR3 DNA sequence: TGTGCCAGCAGTTCAGACAGGGGAGGTACTGCAGCTTTCTTT.

There are many counts of this clonotype. The gene calls are TRBV27 and TRBJ2-7; the D is unclear. The germline CDR1 and CDR2 sequences are MNHEY and SMNVEV (reference sequence). V lost 5 bases, J lost 6 bases, and 17 bases lay in between. This CDR3 is built from 14 residues. The CDR3 DNA reads as TGTGCCAGCAGTCAAACCCGGCTAGGCAGCGAGCAGTACTTC. This sequence encodes CASSQTRLGSEQYF.

This clonotype has ten or more counts. The chain joins TRBV7-9 to TRBJ2-7; D gene ambiguous. V was clipped by 1 base and J by 2 bases, with 9 bases between them. Germline loops: CDR1 SEHNR, CDR2 FQNEAQ (reference sequence). This CDR3 is 14 amino acids long. In DNA, the CDR3 is TGTGCCAGCAGCTTAGTGACGTCCACCTACGAGCAGTACTTC. Protein sequence: CASSLVTSTYEQYF.

This clonotype was counted ten times or more. J is TRBJ2-2 and V is TRBV5-1; D remains ambiguous. V was cut by 4 bases and J by 7 bases, with 14 bases left in between. The CDR3 is made up of 14 amino acids. Germline V gene lookup returns CDR1 SGHRS and CDR2 YFSETQ. CDR3 in DNA: TGCGCCAGCAGCCCCTGGGTAATGGACGGGGAGCTGTTTTTT. It encodes CASSPWVMDGELFF.

This clonotype was observed at least ten times. The V gene is TRBV27, the J gene TRBJ2-1; 11 nucleotides line up with TRBD2. The CDR3 covers 15 residues. Germline trimming cut 9 bases from V and 10 bases from J; bases unmatched to any gene: 14. The germline gives CDR1 MNHEY, CDR2 SMNVEV (reference sequence). CDR3: CASREGILAGVEQFF. In DNA, the CDR3 is TGTGCCAGTAGGGAGGGGATACTAGCGGGAGTCGAGCAGTTCTTC.

A note on this clonotype: Just one base apart from a much larger clone, this may be a read error. The chain has TRBV9 and TRBJ2-1; 8 nucleotides match TRBD1. J was trimmed by 6 bases and V by 0 bases; bases with no gene match: 5. This CDR3 has 15 amino acids. Germline V gene lookup returns CDR1 SGDLS and CDR2 YYNGEE. CDR3 nucleotide sequence: TGTGCCAGCAGCGTAGTTCCAGGGGGCTGCAATGAGCAGTTCTTC. Amino acids: CASSVVPGGCNEQFF.

This clonotype was recorded a few times. The rearrangement links TRBV2 to TRBJ2-1, with a tentative D call TRBD1 (5 bases). The CDR3 runs 15 residues. Trimming took off 7 bases at V and 0 bases at J, with 13 bases between the two ends. The germline V gene has CDR1 SNHLY and CDR2 FYNNEI. CDR3 DNA sequence: TGTGCCAGCAAGGGGCCTTGGGGCTCCTACAATGAGCAGTTCTTC. This gives the protein CASKGPWGSYNEQFF. Using reference TRBV2 and TRBJ2-1 for the parts outside the CDR3, the full variable domain is EPEVTQTPSHQVTQMGQEVILRCVPISNHLYFYWYRQILGQKVEFLVSFYNNEISEKSEIFDDQFSVERPDGSNFTLKIRSTKLEDSAMYFCASKGPWGSYNEQFFGPGTRLTVL.

This clonotype was observed at least ten times. This chain links TRBV5-1 with TRBJ2-5; TRBD1 matches 9 bases. With V trimmed by 3 bases and J by 5 bases, 2 bases remained unmatched. This CDR3 has 13 residues. Germline CDR1 SGHRS, CDR2 YFSETQ. As DNA, the CDR3 is TGCGCCAGCAGCTCAGGACAGGGGGAGACCCAGTACTTC. Its translation: CASSSGQGETQYF.

This clonotype was seen just once. A much larger clonotype is one base distant, so this may be a read error. The chain has TRBV20-1 and TRBJ1-1; D remains ambiguous. V lost 3 bases and J 5 bases, leaving 13 bases between the germline ends. This CDR3 is 13 amino acids long. Germline lookup yields CDR1 DFQATT and CDR2 SNEGSKA (reference sequence). The chain's CDR3 is CSASYQRKTEAFF. In DNA, the CDR3 is TGCAGTGCTAGTTACCAGCGGAAAACTGAAGCTTTCTTT.

This clonotype was detected many times. V usage is TRBV28 and J usage is TRBJ1-6; a weak D match, TRBD1 (5 bases). This CDR3 spans 13 amino acids. In germline, CDR1 is MDHEN, CDR2 SYDVKM. V lost 6 bases, J lost 7 bases, and 10 bases lay in between. The DNA of the CDR3 is TGTGCCAGCAGGGGGGACGTGAATTCACCCCTCCACTTT. The encoded protein is CASRGDVNSPLHF. The complete variable domain, with remaining parts taken from reference TRBV28 and TRBJ1-6, reads DVKVTQSSRYLVKRTGEKVFLECVQDMDHENMFWYRQDPGLGLRLIYFSYDVKMKEKGDIPEGYSVSREKKERFSLILESASTNQTSMYLCASRGDVNSPLHFGNGTRLTVT.

This clonotype was seen only a few times. The CDR3, as DNA: TGTGCCAGCAGTGACCGGGACAGGGGGGTGTCAACCTTC. Amino acids: CASSDRDRGVSTF. The rearrangement joins TRBV6-6 to TRBJ1-2; 11 positions agree with TRBD1. This CDR3 has 13 amino acids. Germline V gene lookup returns CDR1 MNHNY and CDR2 SVGAGI (reference sequence). Germline trimming cut 5 bases from V and 14 bases from J; bases unmatched to any gene: 10.

This clonotype was counted many times. The chain recombines TRBV6-5 with TRBJ2-1; D is unclear. In germline, CDR1 is MNHEY, CDR2 SVGAGI. The CDR3 contains 14 residues. Deletions cut 7 bases from V and 0 bases from J, with 10 bases between. The CDR3 loop reads CASMGKASYNEQFF. The CDR3 bases are TGTGCCAGCATGGGGAAGGCCTCCTACAATGAGCAGTTCTTC.

CDR3 DNA: TGCAGTGCTTCAGACAGGGGAATCTATGGCTACACCTTC. Translated, it gives CSASDRGIYGYTF. The chain combines TRBV20-1 with TRBJ1-2, with TRBD1 matching 8 bases. The germline V gene encodes CDR1 DFQATT and CDR2 SNEGSKA (reference sequence). Trimming removed 5 bases from V and 4 bases from J; junction bases left unmatched: 6. CDR3 size: 13 residues.

There are a few counts of this clonotype. The genes are TRBV12-3 or TRBV12-4 and TRBJ2-3; tentatively, D is TRBD1 (5 bases). This CDR3 region has 15 residues. Between the trimmed V and J ends, which lost 5 bases and 2 bases, there was a span of 14 bases. CDR3 region: CASSPTTASTDTQYF. DNA for the CDR3: TGTGCCAGCAGTCCCACGACAGCTTCCACAGATACGCAGTATTTT.

This clonotype was seen just once. The chain joins TRBV28 to TRBJ2-2; D not certain. Per germline, CDR1 MDHEN and CDR2 SYDVKM. V was shortened by 2 bases and J by 0 bases, with 7 bases between the two germline ends. CDR3 length equals 15 residues. CDR3 nucleotide sequence: TGTGCCAGCAGTTTAGGCCCAACGAACACCGGGGAGCTGTTTTTT. Its translation is CASSLGPTNTGELFF. The full variable domain, rest sourced from reference TRBV28 and TRBJ2-2, is DVKVTQSSRYLVKRTGEKVFLECVQDMDHENMFWYRQDPGLGLRLIYFSYDVKMKEKGDIPEGYSVSREKKERFSLILESASTNQTSMYLCASSLGPTNTGELFFGEGSRLTVL.